These T cell receptor beta chains were read from a single sample in a study of T cells in Graves' hyperthyroidism and ophthalmopathy. TCRdb re-called the multiplex PCR reads through MiXCR, storing one row per CDR3 protein. The data hold 350,000 to 400,000 distinct CDR3 sequences, with 15% to 20% observed a single time. Sample: blood. These TCRs come from a man between 18 and 35 years old with Graves' ophthalmopathy. CDR3s include the opening cysteine and the closing phenylalanine or tryptophan. A D gene is named only where the DNA matches it firmly. Not every row has a clone size; where given, it reads once, few, many or a size class.

.	few	TRBJ1-6	TRBV12-3/TRBV12-4	TGTGCCAGCAGTTTCGGGCAGGTTAATTCACCCCTCCACTTT	CASSFGQVNSPLHF
TRBD2	.	TRBJ2-7	TRBV28	TGTGCCAGCAGTTTATTATTTCTAGCGGGAGTAGGGGAGCAGTACTTC	CASSLLFLAGVGEQYF
TRBD2	.	TRBJ2-7	TRBV28	TGTGCCAGCAGTCCACCTGGGACTAGAGGACAATACGAGCAGTACTTC	CASSPPGTRGQYEQYF
.	.	TRBJ1-5	TRBV7-8	TGTGCCAGCAGCTTAGCCCCCGGGACGGGAAATCAGCCCCAGCATTTT	CASSLAPGTGNQPQHF
TRBD1	.	TRBJ1-1	TRBV28	TGTGCCAGCAGTCGCCCCGGGACAGGGGGCGGTTTGAAGGCTTTCTTT	CASSRPGTGGGLKAFF
TRBD2	few	TRBJ2-1	TRBV11-2	TGTGCCAGCAGCTTAGTGTTGGGGGGGGGAGAGCAGTTCTTC	CASSLVLGGGEQFF
.	many	TRBJ1-6	TRBV3-1	TGTGCCAGCAGTCAGGGGCGGGATTCACCCCTCCACTTT	CASSQGRDSPLHF
TRBD1	.	TRBJ2-3	TRBV9	TGTGCCAGCAGCGCCCCGGGACAGGGCACAGATACGCAGTATTTT	CASSAPGQGTDTQYF
.	.	TRBJ2-7	TRBV12-3/TRBV12-4	TGTGCCAGCAGGGGGGCTGGCTACGAGCAGTACTTC	CASRGAGYEQYF
.	many	TRBJ1-5	TRBV27	TGTGCCAGCAGTTTATCGCCCTCCGTTCAGCCCCAGCATTTT	CASSLSPSVQPQHF
.	.	TRBJ2-1	TRBV13	TGTGCCAGCAGCTCTCGGGATTTTCAAGACAATGAGCAGTTCTTC	CASSSRDFQDNEQFF
.	.	TRBJ1-2	TRBV19	TGTGCCAGTTCGACAGGCGCGGCCCCCATAAACTATGGCTACACCTTC	CASSTGAAPINYGYTF
.	.	TRBJ2-3	TRBV5-1	TGCGCCAGCAGCAACGAGTGGAGCACAGATACGCAGTATTTT	CASSNEWSTDTQYF
TRBD1	few	TRBJ1-2	TRBV7-8	TGTGCTAGTACCTGGGACAGCGCCTCGGGCTACACCTTC	CASTWDSASGYTF
TRBD1	.	TRBJ2-7	TRBV20-1	TGCAGTGCTAGGAGGGACAGCCCCCGGGAGCAGTACTTC	CSARRDSPREQYF
.	.	TRBJ1-5	TRBV15	TGTGCCACCAGCTCCCGGGACGGTAGCAATCAGCCCCAGCATTTT	CATSSRDGSNQPQHF
TRBD1	many	TRBJ1-2	TRBV2	TGTGCCAGCAGTGGGGGGACAGGGGGCCACGGCTACACCTTC	CASSGGTGGHGYTF
.	.	TRBJ1-2	TRBV15	TGTGCCACCAGCAGAGTGGGCATAAGAGACGGCTACACCTTC	CATSRVGIRDGYTF
.	few	TRBJ1-4	TRBV7-9	TGTGCCAGCAGGGCGGCGTCTAATGAAAAACTGTTTTTT	CASRAASNEKLFF
.	many	TRBJ2-1	TRBV28	TGTGCCAGCAGTCTCCCGGGAACTTCTTACAATGAGCAGTTCTTC	CASSLPGTSYNEQFF